This TCR beta chain was profiled in a study of blood T cell repertoires in COVID-19. One Seattle source followed patients from active infection through their disease course. As handled by the study authors: Reference gene primer amplification in the assay estimated nucleated cell counts. Measured with immunoSEQ multiplex PCR; TCRdb has only the in-frame clones, and not every one. The V and J calls and clone size are taken from that table; D and trimming were inferred from the DNA. The sample lists 100,000 to 150,000 clones, around 85% occurring once. The CDR3 totals 15 residues. The V end was cut by 4 bases, the J end by 4 bases, with 14 bases between. CDR1 and CDR2 (germline): SGDLS, YYNGEE.

This sequence originates from a woman older than 75 with COVID-19, enrolled during active disease. Sequenced: peripheral blood. J is TRBJ2-2 and V is TRBV9, with a tentative D call TRBD2 (6 bases). The CDR3 loop is CASSTLALTTGELFF. The CDR3 bases are TGTGCCAGCAGCACCCTAGCGTTGACCACCGGGGAGCTGTTTTTT.